Described below is a single T cell receptor (beta chain) sequence and its context. Sequencing used immunoSEQ multiplex PCR; TCRdb keeps in-frame clones, though not all of them. The repertoire consists of more than 50,000 clones, with about four fifths occurring once and the leading ten covering 3% to 4%. These data originate in a study of PD-L1 blockade in urothelial cancer. The V gene end was trimmed by 4 bases and the J gene end by 5 bases; junction bases not matched to a gene: 8. The CDR3 is made up of 14 amino acids. From germline, CDR1 is SGHAT and CDR2 FQNNGV. Time point here: pretreatment peripheral blood.

This specimen was PBMCs, taken around atezolizumab (anti-PD-L1) treatment. The receptor comes from a man aged 65 to 85 with urothelial cancer. The chain couples TRBV11-2 to TRBJ2-7; 7 bases are a match to TRBD1. The CDR3 coding sequence is TGTGCCAGCAGCTCCAACAGGGGTACCCACGAGCAGTACTTC. Translated: CASSSNRGTHEQYF.